This is a list of T cell receptor beta chains from one sample in a study of blood T cells in healthy people across ages. In TCRdb, the 5' RACE reads were re-called with MiXCR into one record per CDR3 protein. The sample lists fewer than 1,200,000 distinct CDR3 sequences; less than 25% were seen once. This same sample was also taken into another study, of T cells of mothers and their children.

The sequenced sample was blood. These receptors were collected from a girl aged 2-10 years in good health. Each CDR3 is given with its conserved first and last residue. A D gene is named only where the DNA matches it firmly. Size is stated for part of the rows, as once, few or many counts, or as a class when the clone is expanded.

clone_size: .
cdr3_length: 13
j_call: TRBJ2-7
d_call: TRBD1
v_call: TRBV29-1
cdr3_aa: CSVQGQGPYEQYF
cdr3_nt: TGCAGCGTACAAGGACAGGGGCCCTACGAGCAGTACTTC

clone_size: few
cdr3_length: 14
j_call: TRBJ2-7
d_call: .
v_call: TRBV7-9
cdr3_aa: CASSDRDKAYEQYF
cdr3_nt: TGTGCCAGCAGTGACCGGGACAAGGCCTACGAGCAGTACTTC

clone_size: .
cdr3_length: 18
j_call: TRBJ2-1
d_call: TRBD2
v_call: TRBV15
cdr3_aa: CATSKPGLAGDSYNEQFF
cdr3_nt: TGTGCCACCAGCAAACCGGGACTAGCGGGGGATTCCTACAATGAGCAGTTCTTC

clone_size: .
cdr3_length: 11
j_call: TRBJ2-4
d_call: .
v_call: TRBV7-9
cdr3_aa: CASSGKNIQYF
cdr3_nt: TGTGCCAGCTCGGGCAAAAACATTCAGTACTTC

clone_size: few
cdr3_length: 13
j_call: TRBJ2-1
d_call: .
v_call: TRBV7-9
cdr3_aa: CASSLGWENEQFF
cdr3_nt: TGTGCCAGCAGCTTAGGGTGGGAGAATGAGCAGTTCTTC

clone_size: .
cdr3_length: 16
j_call: TRBJ2-6
d_call: .
v_call: TRBV2
cdr3_aa: CASSERAGLGANVLTF
cdr3_nt: TGTGCCAGCAGTGAGCGGGCAGGCCTTGGGGCCAACGTCCTGACCTTC

clone_size: .
cdr3_length: 15
j_call: TRBJ2-3
d_call: .
v_call: TRBV10-3
cdr3_aa: CAISRAMGGTDTQYF
cdr3_nt: TGTGCCATCAGCCGGGCGATGGGGGGCACAGATACGCAGTATTTT

clone_size: few
cdr3_length: 13
j_call: TRBJ1-4
d_call: .
v_call: TRBV11-1
cdr3_aa: CASSLRPVEKLFF
cdr3_nt: TGTGCCAGCAGCTTACGGCCTGTGGAAAAACTGTTTTTT

clone_size: .
cdr3_length: 13
j_call: TRBJ2-1
d_call: .
v_call: TRBV7-3
cdr3_aa: CASSSELSGEQFF
cdr3_nt: TGTGCCAGCAGCTCCGAGCTTAGTGGTGAGCAGTTCTTC

clone_size: .
cdr3_length: 14
j_call: TRBJ2-1
d_call: .
v_call: TRBV25-1
cdr3_aa: CASSDLFGGAEQFF
cdr3_nt: TGTGCCAGCAGTGACCTATTTGGCGGCGCTGAGCAGTTCTTC

clone_size: once
cdr3_length: 13
j_call: TRBJ2-5
d_call: .
v_call: TRBV29-1
cdr3_aa: CSVEDEVGETQYF
cdr3_nt: TGCAGCGTTGAAGATGAGGTGGGGGAGACCCAGTACTTC

clone_size: .
cdr3_length: 13
j_call: TRBJ1-1
d_call: .
v_call: TRBV12-3/TRBV12-4
cdr3_aa: CASSLNGGTEAFF
cdr3_nt: TGTGCCAGCAGTTTAAATGGGGGCACTGAAGCTTTCTTT

clone_size: .
cdr3_length: 16
j_call: TRBJ2-2
d_call: TRBD2
v_call: TRBV20-1
cdr3_aa: CSARDLTSGLTGELLF
cdr3_nt: TGCAGTGCTAGAGATCTGACTAGCGGTTTGACTGGGGAGCTGCTTTTT

clone_size: .
cdr3_length: 17
j_call: TRBJ2-4
d_call: TRBD1
v_call: TRBV7-2
cdr3_aa: CASSLGGFGTGLRIQYF
cdr3_nt: TGTGCCAGCAGCTTAGGAGGGTTCGGGACAGGTCTCCGAATTCAGTACTTC

clone_size: .
cdr3_length: 14
j_call: TRBJ2-5
d_call: .
v_call: TRBV7-8
cdr3_aa: CASSARTRQETQYF
cdr3_nt: TGTGCCAGCAGCGCCCGGACTCGTCAAGAGACCCAGTACTTC

clone_size: few
cdr3_length: 15
j_call: TRBJ2-1
d_call: TRBD1
v_call: TRBV4-1
cdr3_aa: CASSQGGTGDNEQFF
cdr3_nt: TGCGCCAGCAGCCAAGGGGGAACAGGGGACAATGAGCAGTTCTTC

clone_size: .
cdr3_length: 11
j_call: TRBJ1-2
d_call: .
v_call: TRBV12-3/TRBV12-4
cdr3_aa: CASGKEGGYTF
cdr3_nt: TGTGCCAGCGGGAAAGAGGGTGGCTACACCTTC

clone_size: .
cdr3_length: 12
j_call: TRBJ2-5
d_call: .
v_call: TRBV12-3/TRBV12-4
cdr3_aa: CASSLMPRTQYF
cdr3_nt: TGTGCCAGTAGTTTAATGCCGAGGACCCAGTACTTC

clone_size: once
cdr3_length: 13
j_call: TRBJ2-1
d_call: .
v_call: TRBV6-5
cdr3_aa: CASSYEAYNEQFF
cdr3_nt: TGTGCCAGCAGTTACGAGGCTTACAATGAGCAGTTCTTC

clone_size: few
cdr3_length: 18
j_call: TRBJ2-6
d_call: .
v_call: TRBV4-2
cdr3_aa: CASSQVISRSSGANVLTF
cdr3_nt: TGTGCCAGCAGCCAAGTAATCTCCAGGAGCTCTGGGGCCAACGTCCTGACTTTC

clone_size: .
cdr3_length: 17
j_call: TRBJ1-4
d_call: .
v_call: TRBV4-1
cdr3_aa: CASSRLHKRVEDEKLFF
cdr3_nt: TGCGCCAGCAGCCGCCTCCATAAAAGGGTGGAAGATGAAAAACTGTTTTTT

clone_size: .
cdr3_length: 15
j_call: TRBJ1-4
d_call: .
v_call: TRBV12-3/TRBV12-4
cdr3_aa: CASRATGFSLEKLFF
cdr3_nt: TGTGCCAGCAGAGCGACCGGGTTTTCCCTTGAAAAACTGTTTTTT

clone_size: .
cdr3_length: 16
j_call: TRBJ2-3
d_call: .
v_call: TRBV7-2
cdr3_aa: CASSTRTGGGTDTQYF
cdr3_nt: TGTGCCAGCAGCACCCGCACAGGGGGGGGCACAGATACGCAGTATTTT

clone_size: few
cdr3_length: 13
j_call: TRBJ1-1
d_call: .
v_call: TRBV9
cdr3_aa: CASSASGVAEAFF
cdr3_nt: TGTGCCAGCAGCGCTTCAGGGGTTGCTGAAGCTTTCTTT

clone_size: once
cdr3_length: 17
j_call: TRBJ2-1
d_call: .
v_call: TRBV11-2
cdr3_aa: CASSSQYGDPTYNEQFF
cdr3_nt: TGTGCCAGCAGCTCGCAGTACGGGGACCCAACCTACAATGAGCAGTTCTTC

clone_size: .
cdr3_length: 13
j_call: TRBJ1-1
d_call: .
v_call: TRBV29-1
cdr3_aa: CSVDTGLNTEAFF
cdr3_nt: TGCAGCGTAGACACCGGCCTGAACACTGAAGCTTTCTTT